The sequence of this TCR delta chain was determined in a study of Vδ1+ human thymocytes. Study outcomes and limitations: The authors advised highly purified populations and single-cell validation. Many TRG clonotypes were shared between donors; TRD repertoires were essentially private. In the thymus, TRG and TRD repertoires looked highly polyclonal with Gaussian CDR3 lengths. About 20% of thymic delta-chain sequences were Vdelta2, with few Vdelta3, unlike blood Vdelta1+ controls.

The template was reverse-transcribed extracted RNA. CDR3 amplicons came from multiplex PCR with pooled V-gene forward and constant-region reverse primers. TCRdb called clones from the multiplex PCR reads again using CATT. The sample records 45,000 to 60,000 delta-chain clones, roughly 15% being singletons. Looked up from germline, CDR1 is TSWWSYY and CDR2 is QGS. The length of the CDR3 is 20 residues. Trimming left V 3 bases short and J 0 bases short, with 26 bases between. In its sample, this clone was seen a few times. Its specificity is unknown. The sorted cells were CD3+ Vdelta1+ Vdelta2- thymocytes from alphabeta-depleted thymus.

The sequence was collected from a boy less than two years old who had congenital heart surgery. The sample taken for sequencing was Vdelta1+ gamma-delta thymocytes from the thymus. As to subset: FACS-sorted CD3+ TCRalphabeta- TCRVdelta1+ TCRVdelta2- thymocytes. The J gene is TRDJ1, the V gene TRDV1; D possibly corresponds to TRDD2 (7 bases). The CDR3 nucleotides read TGTGCTCTTGGGGACATAGATTCCTACCTGGGGAGAGAGTACACCGATAAACTCATCTTT. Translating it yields CALGDIDSYLGREYTDKLIF.